This T cell receptor beta chain was recorded in a study of beta chain features in type 1 diabetes. General study results and limits: VDJ junctions in type 1 diabetes patients carried more deletions and fewer insertions. When Type 1 diabetes patients were examined, their TCRB CDR3s proved moderately but significantly shorter in all four CD4+ subsets.

This clone was observed a few times. Its matching antigen is unknown. The authors reverse transcribed all of the isolated RNA, so sequencing captured expressed TCRB transcripts. Only in-frame clones appear in the TCRdb table, and some are missing; sequencing was by immunoSEQ multiplex PCR. Here the sample spans tens of thousands of clones, nearly 50% being singletons. With 2 bases removed from V and 2 bases from J, the gap between germline ends came to 10 bases. Germline loops: CDR1 GTSNPN, CDR2 SVGIG (reference sequence). There are 13 residues in the CDR3. The TCR was taken from a man younger than 40 with type 1 diabetes. V gene TRBV30 combines with J gene TRBJ2-7; TRBD1 might be the D (5 bases). Material: central memory CD4+ T cells from blood. As DNA, the CDR3 is TGTGCCTGGAGTCCGGACACCACCTACGAGCAGTACTTC. Translation: CAWSPDTTYEQYF.